This passage covers 14 T cell receptor beta chains from one sample sequenced in a study of Graves' ophthalmopathy and Graves' hyperthyroidism. RNA transcripts served as template for amplifying TCR beta CDR3 sequences. An opening RT-PCR round employed HTBI primers and preceded a second-round multiplex PCR. TCRdb reprocessed the multiplex PCR reads via MiXCR and lists one record per CDR3 protein. This table has approximately 700,000 distinct CDR3 sequences, about 40% appearing once. The specimen sequenced was peripheral blood. These receptors all stem from an adult man with Graves' ophthalmopathy.

The CDR3 DNA reads TGTGCCACCAAGGACGGAGCTGGGGCCAACGTCCTGACTTTC. Protein sequence: CATKDGAGANVLTF. The chain joins TRBV10-3 to TRBJ2-6; no clear D gene. There are 14 residues in the CDR3. Germline CDR1 reads ENHRY; CDR2 reads SYGVKD. V was clipped by 10 bases and J by 2 bases, with 12 bases between them.

The chain links TRBV2 to TRBJ2-5; 11 bases are a match to TRBD2. Germline assignment: CDR1 SNHLY and CDR2 FYNNEI. After removal of 10 bases from V and 1 base from J, the junction contained 2 bases not matched to a gene. The CDR3 totals 13 residues. The CDR3 DNA follows: TGTGCCACCGGGACTAGCGGCCAAGAGACCCAGTACTTC. Residues: CATGTSGQETQYF. Using reference TRBV2 and TRBJ2-5 for the parts outside the CDR3, the full variable domain is EPEVTQTPSHQVTQMGQEVILRCVPISNHLYFYWYRQILGQKVEFLVSFYNNEISEKSEIFDDQFSVERPDGSNFTLKIRSTKLEDSAMYFCATGTSGQETQYFGPGTRLLVL.

In this sample, this clonotype turned up many times. Being one base from a much bigger clone, this may be a read error. The J gene is TRBJ2-5, the V gene TRBV5-8; D remains ambiguous. CDR1 and CDR2 (germline): SGHTS, YDEGEE. This CDR3 is 11 amino acids long. V was trimmed by 1 base and J by 4 bases, leaving 2 bases between them. DNA of the CDR3: TGTGCCAGCAGCTTGATAGAGACCCAGTACTTC. Protein product: CASSLIETQYF. Drawing the rest from reference TRBV5-8 and TRBJ2-5, the complete variable domain is EAGVTQSPTHLIKTRGQQATLRCSPISGHTSVYWYQQALGLGLQFLLWYDEGEERNRGNFPPRFSGRQFPNYSSELNVNALELEDSALYLCASSLIETQYFGPGTRLLVL.

This clonotype was picked up a small number of times. The rearrangement uses TRBV6-5 and TRBJ1-6; 7 positions match TRBD1. This CDR3 spans 15 amino acids. Unmatched junction bases numbered 4, after V lost 0 bases and J lost 8 bases. Looked up from germline, CDR1 is MNHEY and CDR2 is SVGAGI. As DNA, the CDR3 is TGTGCCAGCAGTTACTCCCGGCAGGGGGATTCACCCCTCCACTTT. The encoded protein is CASSYSRQGDSPLHF.

V usage is TRBV7-9 and J usage is TRBJ1-6; the D gene is possibly TRBD1 (5 bases). Per germline, CDR1 SEHNR and CDR2 FQNEAQ (reference sequence). V shed 1 base and J shed 2 bases, with 12 bases lying between them. This CDR3 is built from 17 residues. The CDR3 protein is CASSLGGRGTYNSPLHF. CDR3 nucleotide sequence: TGTGCCAGCAGCTTAGGGGGGAGGGGCACCTATAATTCACCCCTCCACTTT.

The chain recombines TRBV11-2 with TRBJ2-1, with D possibly TRBD1 on 6 matching bases. Per germline, CDR1 SGHAT and CDR2 FQNNGV. V was clipped by 3 bases and J by 7 bases, with 13 bases between them. The CDR3 runs to 14 residues. The CDR3 protein is CASSFKGVRNEQFF. The CDR3 nucleotides read TGTGCCAGCAGCTTCAAGGGGGTTCGGAATGAGCAGTTCTTC.

The chain links TRBV9 to TRBJ2-5; 9 bases agree with TRBD2. The CDR3 contains 15 residues. Per germline, CDR1 SGDLS and CDR2 YYNGEE. J lost 4 bases, V lost 3 bases, and 7 bases had no gene match. Written as DNA, the CDR3 is TGTGCCAGCAGCGATGTAGCGGGAGTAGGAGAGACCCAGTACTTC. Translating gives CASSDVAGVGETQYF.

This clonotype was observed many times. The chain has TRBV12-3 or TRBV12-4 and TRBJ2-7, with 11 bases identical to TRBD2. V shed 7 bases and J 4 bases; nucleotides not matched to a gene: 9. CDR3 length equals 15 residues. CDR3 amino acids: CASTLTSGAKYEQYF. The CDR3 DNA reads as TGTGCCAGCACCTTGACTAGCGGGGCGAAATACGAGCAGTACTTC.

This clonotype was observed at least ten times. The chain joins TRBV19 to TRBJ1-1; D is unclear. Germline V gene sequence: CDR1 LNHDA, CDR2 SQIVND (reference sequence). The germline V and J ends were trimmed by 7 bases and 8 bases, with 11 bases remaining between them. This CDR3 has 11 amino acids. CDR3 bases: TGTGCCAGTATCACATACGGAGAAGCTTTCTTT. Its translation is CASITYGEAFF.

The J gene is TRBJ2-7, the V gene TRBV11-2, with D maybe TRBD1 (5 bases). Trimming took off 2 bases at V and 6 bases at J, with 14 bases between the two ends. This CDR3 is built from 14 residues. Looked up from germline, CDR1 is SGHAT and CDR2 is FQNNGV. DNA for the CDR3: TGTGCCAGCAGCTTAAGTGCCAGGGTTGGCGAGCAGTACTTC. This translates into CASSLSARVGEQYF. Combining the CDR3 with reference TRBV11-2 and TRBJ2-7 gives the whole variable domain EAGVAQSPRYKIIEKRQSVAFWCNPISGHATLYWYQQILGQGPKLLIQFQNNGVVDDSQLPKDRFSAERLKGVDSTLKIQPAKLEDSAVYLCASSLSARVGEQYFGPGTRLTVT.

The chain combines TRBV7-9 with TRBJ1-1, with 7 bases identical to TRBD1. Germline V gene sequence: CDR1 SEHNR, CDR2 FQNEAQ (reference sequence). This CDR3 is 17 amino acids long. The ends lost 6 bases at V and 6 bases at J; junction bases unmatched: 19. CDR3 protein: CASSKTGAIPLLPEAFF. In DNA, the CDR3 is TGTGCCAGCAGTAAAACAGGGGCGATACCACTTTTGCCTGAAGCTTTCTTT.

The table lists this clonotype with many counts. DNA for the CDR3: TGTGCCAGCAGCTTACTTTCTGGAAACACCATATATTTT. It is translated as CASSLLSGNTIYF. The V gene is TRBV7-8, the J gene TRBJ1-3, with D hard to call. V lost 2 bases to trimming and J lost 1 base, with 3 bases between them. The CDR3 runs 13 residues. Germline V gene data show CDR1 as SGHVS and CDR2 as FQNEAQ.

The sample holds a few counts of this clonotype. Germline is not matched at one junction end, which may reflect a read error. The chain carries TRBV10-3 and TRBJ1-6; TRBD1 matches 7 bases. Germline lookup yields CDR1 ENHRY and CDR2 SYGVKD. CDR3 size: 15 residues. The CDR3 DNA reads as TGTGCCAGCAGTCTACGGACAGGTTATAATTCACCCCTCCACTTT. Protein sequence: CASSLRTGYNSPLHF.

At least ten counts were recorded for this clonotype. The chain links TRBV5-8 to TRBJ1-6; D perhaps matches TRBD1 (5 bases). Germline V lookup: CDR1 SGHTS, CDR2 YDEGEE. V shed 2 bases and J shed 10 bases, with 7 bases lying between them. The CDR3 is 12 amino acids. The CDR3 spells CASSLGVSPLHF. For the CDR3, the DNA is TGTGCCAGCAGCTTAGGGGTGTCACCCCTCCACTTT.